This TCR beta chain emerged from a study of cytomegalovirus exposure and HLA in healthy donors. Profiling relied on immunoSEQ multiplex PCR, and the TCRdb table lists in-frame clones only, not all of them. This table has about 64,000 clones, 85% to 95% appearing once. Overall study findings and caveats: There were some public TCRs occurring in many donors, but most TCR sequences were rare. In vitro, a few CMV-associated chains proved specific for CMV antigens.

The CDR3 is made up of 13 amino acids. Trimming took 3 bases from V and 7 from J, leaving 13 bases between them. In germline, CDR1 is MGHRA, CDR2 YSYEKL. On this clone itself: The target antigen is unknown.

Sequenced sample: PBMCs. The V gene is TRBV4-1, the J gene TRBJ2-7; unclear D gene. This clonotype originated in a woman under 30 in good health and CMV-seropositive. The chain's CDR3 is CASSQNSNEEQYF. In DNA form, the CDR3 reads TGCGCCAGCAGCCAGAACTCTAATGAGGAGCAGTACTTC.